This T cell receptor beta chain was obtained from a study of response to subunit inactivated influenza vaccine. General study findings and limits: Few additional T cells are recruited per seasonal influenza vaccination, authors suggested.

This clonotype was detected ten times or more. Its specificity is unknown. A single record per CDR3 protein comes from TCRdb applying MiXCR to the RT-PCR reads. The repertoire holds approximately 250,000 distinct CDR3 sequences, 10% to 15% seen once, with approximately 7.8% in the top ten. The source of this sequence is a man aged 50 to 59 who received an inactivated influenza vaccine. Sequenced material: non-naive T cells sorted from PBMCs, taken 14 to 15 days before vaccination.

This CDR3 is CASSQNDREDEAFF. CDR3 in DNA: TGCGCCAGCAGCCAAAACGACAGGGAAGATGAAGCTTTCTTT. This sequence joins TRBV5-1 and TRBJ1-1; 7 bases map to TRBD1. With V trimmed by 4 bases and J by 7 bases, 10 bases remained unmatched. CDR1 is SGHRS and CDR2 is YFSETQ in the germline V gene. The CDR3 is 14 residues long.